This record covers a single T cell receptor (beta chain). In the original workflow: Estimates of nucleated cell counts were drawn from the amplification of reference gene primers. Using immunoSEQ multiplex PCR, the repertoire was profiled, and TCRdb retains in-frame clones only, with some absent. V, J and clone size were drawn from that table, and D and trimming were deduced from the DNA. The sample lists under 55,000 clones; less than 90% were seen once. This record comes from a study of blood T cell repertoires in COVID-19. Study background: Researchers got acute and convalescent COVID-19 samples from the United States, Italy and Spain. PBMCs, B-cell-depleted T cells, or T cells were the source of the cDNA or gDNA that made up the material.

The receptor was isolated from a man in his forties or fifties with acute or convalescent COVID-19. The sample was peripheral blood.

In nucleotides, the CDR3 is TGTGCCAGCAGGTTCACTATAAGTAGCACAGATACGCAGTATTTT. It codes for CASRFTISSTDTQYF. The chain couples TRBV27 to TRBJ2-3; D is uncertain. Trimming took 6 bases from V and 0 from J, leaving 13 bases between them. CDR1 and CDR2 from the germline V gene are MNHEY and SMNVEV (reference sequence). This CDR3 is built from 15 residues.